One sample yielded the 17 T cell receptor beta chains listed below, sequenced in a study of blood T cells in healthy people across ages. The second PCR ran roughly 7 to 11 cycles with a sample-barcoded 5' primer and J-beta primers. TCRdb processed the 5' RACE reads anew with MiXCR; each CDR3 protein has one entry. The sample holds about 760,000 distinct CDR3 sequences, 25% seen once. The same data also contributed to another study, on T cells of mothers and their children.

Sequenced material: blood. The receptors were sampled from a boy aged 5-17 years in good health.

This chain joins TRBV5-1 and TRBJ2-5, with TRBD2 matching over 7 bases. The assigned J gene may be wrong: the sequence end matches TRBJ2-7 better. CDR3 length: 15 residues. In germline, CDR1 is SGHRS, CDR2 YFSETQ. This CDR3 is CASSLDHRGRGEQYF. CDR3 nucleotide sequence: TGCGCCAGCAGCTTGGATCACAGAGGGAGGGGCGAGCAGTACTTC.

The sample holds a few counts of this clonotype. This chain uses TRBV28 with TRBJ2-5; TRBD1 matches at 8 bases. V dropped 4 bases and J dropped 5; count of bases not matched to a gene: 9. From germline, CDR1 is MDHEN and CDR2 SYDVKM. The CDR3 extends over 15 amino acids. This CDR3 reads CASSSPPGGQETQYF. In nucleotides, the CDR3 is TGTGCCAGCAGTTCCCCTCCAGGGGGCCAGGAGACCCAGTACTTC.

The gene calls are TRBV20-1 and TRBJ2-7; D perhaps matches TRBD1 (5 bases). The germline V and J ends were trimmed by 6 bases and 0 bases, with 12 bases remaining between them. Germline V gene data show CDR1 as DFQATT and CDR2 as SNEGSKA (reference sequence). This CDR3 region has 13 residues. CDR3 coding DNA: TGCAGTGCCTCCGACAGTAGCTCCTACGAGCAGTACTTC. Its protein product is CSASDSSSYEQYF.

There are a few counts of this clonotype. This rearrangement joins TRBV5-4 to TRBJ2-1; 8 bases are a match to TRBD1. Per the germline V gene, CDR1 is SGHNT and CDR2 is YYREEE (reference sequence). The length of the CDR3 is 15 residues. V trimming: 4 bases; J trimming: 6 bases; junction bases outside the gene matches: 9. Here the CDR3 reads CASSNGQGAINEQFF. CDR3 nucleotides: TGTGCCAGCAGCAATGGACAGGGAGCAATCAATGAGCAGTTCTTC.

The chain recombines TRBV7-3 with TRBJ1-6; D may be TRBD1 (6 bases). Germline CDR1 is SGHTA and CDR2 is FQGTGA. CDR3 length equals 15 residues. Trimming removed 5 bases from V and 8 bases from J, with 16 bases in between. The DNA of the CDR3 is TGTGCCAGCAGCCCCAGAGGGGGACGGTATTCACCCCTCCACTTT. Protein sequence: CASSPRGGRYSPLHF.

The chain is built from TRBV5-4 and TRBJ2-2; TRBD2 matches 8 bases. V was clipped by 2 bases and J by 5 bases; unmatched bases: 14. The V gene's germline CDR1 is SGHNT and CDR2 YYREEE (reference sequence). The CDR3 totals 18 residues. CDR3 DNA: TGTGCCAGCAGCTTTTTTACCAGCGGGGGCCCCTTAACCGGGGAGCTGTTTTTT. This gives the protein CASSFFTSGGPLTGELFF.

The V call is TRBV12-3 or TRBV12-4, the J call TRBJ2-3, with D perhaps given as TRBD1 or TRBD2 (6 bases each). The CDR3 totals 15 residues. Trimming removed 7 bases from V and 2 bases from J, with 16 bases in between. The CDR3 DNA reads TGTGCCAGCACCCTGGAGGGACAACCCACAGATACGCAGTATTTT. It codes for CASTLEGQPTDTQYF.

The genes are TRBV7-2 and TRBJ1-2; TRBD1 is a possible D gene (5 bases). Per the germline V gene, CDR1 is SGHTA and CDR2 is FQGNSA. With 0 bases removed from V and 0 bases from J, the gap between germline ends came to 14 bases. This CDR3 spans 17 amino acids. CDR3 nucleotides: TGTGCCAGCAGCTTAGCCTCCGGGACGCAAGCTAACTATGGCTACACCTTC. Amino acid sequence: CASSLASGTQANYGYTF. Full variable domain (rest looked up from reference TRBV7-2 and TRBJ1-2): GAGVSQSPSNKVTEKGKDVELRCDPISGHTALYWYRQSLGQGLEFLIYFQGNSAPDKSGLPSDRFSAERTGGSVSTLTIQRTQQEDSAVYLCASSLASGTQANYGYTFGSGTRLTVV.

This clonotype occurred a few times. The rearrangement joins TRBV4-2 to TRBJ2-5; no clear D. Germline V gives CDR1 LGHNA, CDR2 YNFKEQ. V was shortened by 6 bases and J by 4 bases, with 18 bases between the two germline ends. The CDR3 is 15 amino acids. In DNA, the CDR3 is TGTGCCAGCAGTGCGCTAATCCAGGTTCCAGAGACCCAGTACTTC. It codes for CASSALIQVPETQYF.

This clonotype was counted between two and nine times. The rearrangement joins TRBV9 to TRBJ2-5; 7 nucleotides line up with TRBD1. This CDR3 region has 14 residues. V gave up 0 bases and J gave up 4 bases; unmatched junction bases: 3. Germline V CDR1 and CDR2: SGDLS, YYNGEE. The CDR3 bases are TGTGCCAGCAGCGTAGAAGACAGGGCAGAGACCCAGTACTTC. Translating it yields CASSVEDRAETQYF. Full variable domain (remainder filled in from reference TRBV9 and TRBJ2-5): DSGVTQTPKHLITATGQRVTLRCSPRSGDLSVYWYQQSLDQGLQFLIQYYNGEERAKGNILERFSAQQFPDLHSELNLSSLELGDSALYFCASSVEDRAETQYFGPGTRLLVL.

This chain joins TRBV7-8 and TRBJ2-1; 8 bases match TRBD1. This CDR3 is built from 12 residues. Germline V gene data show CDR1 as SGHVS and CDR2 as FQNEAQ. V gave up 4 bases and J gave up 12 bases; unmatched junction bases: 5. The chain's CDR3 is CASSSMTGVQFF. CDR3 nucleotide sequence: TGTGCCAGCAGCTCAATGACAGGGGTGCAGTTCTTC.

The chain joins TRBV10-3 to TRBJ2-3, with 7 nucleotides matching TRBD2. Looked up from germline, CDR1 is ENHRY and CDR2 is SYGVKD. After removal of 0 bases from V and 2 bases from J, the junction contained 8 bases not matched to a gene. CDR3 length: 17 amino acids. The CDR3 DNA is TGTGCCATCAGTGAGTCCCTTGGCGGGGGTAACACAGATACGCAGTATTTT. Encoded protein: CAISESLGGGNTDTQYF.

The chain recombines TRBV11-2 with TRBJ2-1, with D possibly being TRBD1 (7 bases). The ends were cut back, 7 bases at V and 7 bases at J, with 17 bases in the middle. There are 14 residues in the CDR3. Germline V gene lookup returns CDR1 SGHAT and CDR2 FQNNGV. The CDR3: CASTRGAGVNEQFF. Written as DNA, the CDR3 is TGTGCCAGCACCAGGGGGGCCGGAGTGAATGAGCAGTTCTTC.

The chain links TRBV20-1 to TRBJ2-1; D may be TRBD2 (6 bases). The CDR3 sequence is 14 residues long. The germline V and J ends were trimmed by 6 bases and 5 bases, with 17 bases remaining between them. CDR1 is DFQATT and CDR2 is SNEGSKA in the germline V gene (reference sequence). The CDR3 is CSAPTSWSNNEQFF. The DNA of the CDR3 is TGCAGTGCACCAACTAGCTGGAGCAACAATGAGCAGTTCTTC.

V usage is TRBV3-1 and J usage is TRBJ2-5; perhaps TRBD2 as D (6 bases). The germline gives CDR1 LGHDT, CDR2 YNNKEL (reference sequence). V was shortened by 0 bases and J by 5 bases, with 16 bases between the two germline ends. The CDR3 covers 16 residues. CDR3 loop: CASSQEPGTAGETQYF. The CDR3 bases are TGTGCCAGCAGCCAAGAACCCGGGACGGCGGGGGAGACCCAGTACTTC.

The DNA of the CDR3 is TGCGCCAGCAGCTTGCATGGGGGCGCGCGGACTGAAGCTTTCTTT. The encoded protein is CASSLHGGARTEAFF. The rearrangement links TRBV5-1 to TRBJ1-1; tentatively, D is TRBD1 (6 bases). The CDR3 has 15 amino acids. Deletions cut 1 base from V and 5 bases from J, with 15 bases between. The germline V gene has CDR1 SGHRS and CDR2 YFSETQ.

DNA for the CDR3: TGTGCCAGCAGCCCCGGGGACTGGTCCTACGAGCAGTACTTC. Encoded protein: CASSPGDWSYEQYF. The V and J genes are TRBV12-3 or TRBV12-4 and TRBJ2-7; tentatively, D is TRBD2 (6 bases). The V end was cut by 6 bases, the J end by 1 base, with 13 bases between. This CDR3 region has 14 residues.